What follows are 25 T cell receptor beta chains derived from one specimen sequenced in a study of cytomegalovirus exposure and HLA in healthy donors. The PCR had 60 Vbeta and 13 Jbeta primers. This table comes from immunoSEQ multiplex PCR, and its TCRdb copy is limited to in-frame clones, with some not included. Of about 85,000 clones listed, around 66% are singletons. Sequenced sample: PBMCs. These receptors were obtained from a man aged 30 to 45 in good health and CMV-seronegative.

In this sample, this clone turned up once. The V gene is TRBV21-1, the J gene TRBJ1-2; whether TRBD1, the table's D call, matches the DNA was not checked. TRBV21-1 is a documented pseudogene. This CDR3 is 14 amino acids long. CDR3 DNA: TGTGCCAGCAGCAAAGTTGGAAAGGGGTATGGCTACACCTTC. This encodes CASSKVGKGYGYTF.

The gene calls are TRBV19 and TRBJ2-7; 10 bases agree with TRBD1. In germline, CDR1 is LNHDA, CDR2 SQIVND (reference sequence). CDR3 length: 15 amino acids. V lost 5 bases, J lost 1 base, and 5 bases stayed unmatched. CDR3 sequence reads: CASSQRDRGSYEQYF. CDR3 coding DNA: TGTGCCAGTAGTCAACGGGACAGGGGATCCTACGAGCAGTACTTC. The entire variable domain, with the rest obtained from reference TRBV19 and TRBJ2-7, is as follows: DGGITQSPKYLFRKEGQNVTLSCEQNLNHDAMYWYRQDPGQGLRLIYYSQIVNDFQKGDIAEGYSVSREKKESFPLTVTSAQKNPTAFYLCASSQRDRGSYEQYFGPGTRLTVT.

The CDR3 DNA reads as TGTGCCAGCAGCCGGGGGTCAGGGAGGGAGCTGTTTTTT. It yields the protein CASSRGSGRELFF. This chain joins TRBV5-8 and TRBJ2-2; maybe TRBD2 (6 bases). The CDR3 is 13 residues long. CDR1 is SGHTS and CDR2 is YDEGEE in the germline V gene. V lost 4 bases, J lost 9 bases, and 13 bases lay in between.

The rearrangement uses TRBV9 and TRBJ2-7; TRBD2 aligns across 13 bases. Germline V gene lookup returns CDR1 SGDLS and CDR2 YYNGEE. The V gene end was trimmed by 4 bases and the J gene end by 4 bases; junction bases not matched to a gene: 8. CDR3 length: 16 amino acids. CDR3 coding DNA: TGTGCCAGCAGCTTATCTGGACTAGCGGGGGAGTACGAGCAGTACTTC. Translated: CASSLSGLAGEYEQYF.

The chain combines TRBV30 with TRBJ1-5, with 11 positions matching TRBD1. This CDR3 has 14 amino acids. From germline, CDR1 is GTSNPN and CDR2 SVGIG (reference sequence). V trimming: 3 bases; J trimming: 5 bases; junction bases outside the gene matches: 3. The CDR3 reads CAWRPGQGDQPQHF. As DNA, the CDR3 is TGTGCCTGGAGGCCGGGACAGGGGGATCAGCCCCAGCATTTT.

This clone was seen more than once but under ten times. This chain links TRBV30 with TRBJ1-1; D not resolved. The CDR3 has 13 residues. V gave up 1 base and J gave up 1 base, with 7 bases separating them. Germline CDR1 and CDR2: GTSNPN and SVGIG (reference sequence). The CDR3 DNA follows: TGTGCCTGGAGTGGAGCGCCGAACACTGAAGCTTTCTTT. It is translated as CAWSGAPNTEAFF.

The V gene is TRBV11-2, the J gene TRBJ2-5; TRBD2 matches 7 bases. Per germline, CDR1 SGHAT and CDR2 FQNNGV. V lost 6 bases, J lost 2 bases, and 6 bases stayed unmatched. This CDR3 contains 14 residues. The CDR3 nucleotides read TGTGCCAGCAGACGTGGACTAGGTCAAGAGACCCAGTACTTC. Translated: CASRRGLGQETQYF.

This clone has a handful of counts. The chain employs TRBV18 and TRBJ1-1; TRBD1 matches at 7 bases. The CDR3 spans 16 residues. Germline V gives CDR1 KGHSH, CDR2 LQKENI. The V gene end was trimmed by 6 bases and the J gene end by 0 bases; junction bases not matched to a gene: 10. This CDR3 reads CASSREQGLMNTEAFF. The CDR3 DNA reads as TGTGCCAGCTCCCGGGAACAGGGGCTTATGAACACTGAAGCTTTCTTT.

The CDR3 sequence is CASSHQKVGHPYEQYF. In nucleotides, the CDR3 is TGCGCCAGCAGCCACCAGAAAGTGGGACATCCCTACGAGCAGTACTTC. V gene TRBV4-1 combines with J gene TRBJ2-5; a weak D match, TRBD1 (6 bases). The end of the DNA aligns better with TRBJ2-7, so the J call may be wrong. CDR3 length equals 16 residues. Germline values: CDR1 MGHRA, CDR2 YSYEKL.

The chain uses TRBV29-1 and TRBJ1-1; possible D gene TRBD1, 6 bases. The CDR3 is 16 amino acids. Germline loops: CDR1 SQVTM, CDR2 ANQGSEA. V gave up 4 bases and J gave up 5 bases, with 23 bases separating them. CDR3 residues: CSVGGGPTGYGTEAFF. The CDR3 DNA reads as TGCAGCGTTGGTGGGGGACCTACAGGGTACGGGACTGAAGCTTTCTTT. The full variable domain, completed using reference TRBV29-1 and TRBJ1-1, is SAVISQKPSRDICQRGTSLTIQCQVDSQVTMMFWYRQQPGQSLTLIATANQGSEATYESGFVIDKFPISRPNLTFSTLTVSNMSPEDSSIYLCSVGGGPTGYGTEAFFGQGTRLTVV.

V is TRBV19 and J is TRBJ2-4; D is possibly TRBD2 (5 bases). V dropped 1 base and J dropped 1 base, with 14 bases sitting between them. CDR1 and CDR2 from the germline V gene are LNHDA and SQIVND (reference sequence). This CDR3 spans 17 amino acids. The CDR3 DNA is TGTGCCAGTAGTATAGCACGGGGTTCTAGCGCCAAAAACATTCAGTACTTC. Protein sequence: CASSIARGSSAKNIQYF.

This clone showed up just a few times. The chain uses TRBV30 and TRBJ2-5; the D gene is possibly TRBD1 (5 bases). Germline lookup yields CDR1 GTSNPN and CDR2 SVGIG (reference sequence). V lost 7 bases and J lost 4, with 13 bases in between. The CDR3 has 12 residues. The CDR3 region is CAFSGSRETQYF. CDR3 bases: TGTGCCTTCTCAGGGTCGCGAGAGACCCAGTACTTC.

The chain combines TRBV11-3 with TRBJ2-7, with D tentatively TRBD2 (6 bases). Trimming pared 5 bases from V and 3 bases from J, leaving 14 bases between. CDR3 length: 14 residues. Germline V lookup: CDR1 SGHNT, CDR2 YENEEA. The DNA of the CDR3 is TGTGCCAGCAGCAGATCTAGCGAGTACTACGAGCAGTACTTC. As protein: CASSRSSEYYEQYF.

The V and J genes are TRBV14 and TRBJ1-1, with D possibly matching TRBD1 (5 bases). This CDR3 contains 15 residues. V was trimmed by 0 bases and J by 6 bases, leaving 14 bases between them. Germline V gene lookup returns CDR1 SGHDN and CDR2 FVKESK. The CDR3 nucleotides read TGTGCCAGCAGCCAAGATCTAGGACACGTTGCTGAAGCTTTCTTT. Translating it yields CASSQDLGHVAEAFF.

The rearrangement links TRBV28 to TRBJ2-1; TRBD2 aligns across 8 bases. This CDR3 is built from 14 residues. The germline CDR1 and CDR2 sequences are MDHEN and SYDVKM. V gave up 6 bases and J gave up 7 bases; unmatched junction bases: 8. The chain's CDR3 is CASSSPGGQNEQFF. The CDR3 DNA reads TGTGCCAGCAGCTCCCCGGGGGGGCAGAATGAGCAGTTCTTC.

This clone appeared a few times. The chain couples TRBV20-1 to TRBJ2-7; D call uncertain. The V end lost 1 base, the J end lost 4 bases, and 5 bases lay between the germline ends. The germline gives CDR1 DFQATT, CDR2 SNEGSKA (reference sequence). This CDR3 has 11 amino acids. CDR3 nucleotide sequence: TGCAGTGCTAGAGCAGGATACGAGCAGTACTTC. Amino acids: CSARAGYEQYF.

The chain employs TRBV6-6 and TRBJ2-5; maybe TRBD2 (6 bases). V lost 5 bases, J lost 2 bases, and 15 bases lay in between. The CDR3 length is 15 residues. Germline lookup yields CDR1 MNHNY and CDR2 SVGAGI (reference sequence). Here the CDR3 reads CASSNAAGIQETQYF. CDR3 DNA: TGTGCCAGCAGTAATGCGGCGGGGATACAAGAGACCCAGTACTTC.

In nucleotides, the CDR3 is TGTGCCAGCAGTCGAGCAGGTCGCATGAACACTGAAGCTTTCTTT. Translating gives CASSRAGRMNTEAFF. The chain recombines TRBV7-9 with TRBJ1-1; D not certain. Germline CDR1 reads SEHNR; CDR2 reads FQNEAQ (reference sequence). The CDR3 has 15 residues. V lost 6 bases to trimming and J lost 0 bases, with 14 bases between them.

This clone was seen a few times. V and J are TRBV9 and TRBJ2-6; D gene unclear. The CDR3 has 16 amino acids. Germline V CDR1 and CDR2: SGDLS, YYNGEE. V was cut by 0 bases and J by 0 bases, with 7 bases left in between. The CDR3 here is CASSVAQSSGANVLTF. The CDR3 DNA follows: TGTGCCAGCAGCGTAGCACAGAGCTCTGGGGCCAACGTCCTGACTTTC.

The chain uses TRBV5-1 and TRBJ1-6; D gene unclear. V was shortened by 0 bases and J by 0 bases, with 10 bases between the two germline ends. CDR1 SGHRS and CDR2 YFSETQ come from the germline V gene. The CDR3 has 17 amino acids. DNA of the CDR3: TGCGCCAGCAGCTTGGCCAAGGAGAGCTCCTATAATTCACCCCTCCACTTT. The encoded protein is CASSLAKESSYNSPLHF.

This chain uses TRBV5-1 with TRBJ2-3, with D tentatively TRBD2 (5 bases). This CDR3 region has 15 residues. Trimming removed 7 bases at V and 2 bases at J, with 17 bases between. Germline CDR1 is SGHRS and CDR2 is YFSETQ. This CDR3 is CASGGVGLSTDTQYF. As DNA, the CDR3 is TGCGCCAGCGGTGGGGTAGGACTCTCCACAGATACGCAGTATTTT.

This clone has just a few counts. This chain uses TRBV28 with TRBJ1-4, with TRBD1 identical over 7 bases. Germline lookup yields CDR1 MDHEN and CDR2 SYDVKM. The CDR3 is 17 amino acids. V shed 3 bases and J 4 bases; nucleotides not matched to a gene: 11. Here the CDR3 DNA reads TGTGCCAGCAGTTTGGCAGGCAGGGGGTCACTTAATGAAAAACTGTTTTTT. It encodes CASSLAGRGSLNEKLFF.

CDR3 loop: CASSQEILSNQPQHF. CDR3 DNA sequence: TGTGCCAGCAGCCAAGAAATCCTGAGTAATCAGCCCCAGCATTTT. The gene calls are TRBV4-2 and TRBJ1-5; D call uncertain. The CDR3 is made up of 15 amino acids. Germline V gene data show CDR1 as LGHNA and CDR2 as YNFKEQ. V gave up 0 bases and J gave up 4 bases, with 10 bases separating them.

This clone came up a few times. The genes are TRBV10-1 and TRBJ2-3, with D perhaps matching TRBD1 (6 bases). Trimming took 4 bases from V and 3 from J, leaving 11 bases between them. The CDR3 is 14 residues long. Germline V gene lookup returns CDR1 WNHNN and CDR2 SYGVQD (reference sequence). The CDR3 DNA follows: TGCGCCAGCAGTGTGGACAGCCCGACAGATACGCAGTATTTT. This encodes CASSVDSPTDTQYF.

The chain has TRBV6-4 and TRBJ2-3, with D possibly being TRBD2 (6 bases). Deletions cut 0 bases from V and 2 bases from J, with 15 bases between. The CDR3 has 17 residues. Germline loops: CDR1 MRHNA, CDR2 SNTAGT. CDR3 DNA: TGTGCCAGCAGTGACTCAGCGGGTAGCGGAGACACAGATACGCAGTATTTT. This sequence encodes CASSDSAGSGDTDTQYF.